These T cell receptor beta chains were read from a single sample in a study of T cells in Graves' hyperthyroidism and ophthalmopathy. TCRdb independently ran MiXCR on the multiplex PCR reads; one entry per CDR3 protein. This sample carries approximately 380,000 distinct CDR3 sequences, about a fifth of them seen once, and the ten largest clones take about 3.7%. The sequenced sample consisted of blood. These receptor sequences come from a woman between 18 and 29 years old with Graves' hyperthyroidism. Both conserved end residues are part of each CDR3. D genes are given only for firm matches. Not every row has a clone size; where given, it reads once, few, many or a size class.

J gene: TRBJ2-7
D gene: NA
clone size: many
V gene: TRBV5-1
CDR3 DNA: TGCGCCAGCAGCTTGGGGTCAAACTACTACGAGCAGTACTTC
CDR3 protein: CASSLGSNYYEQYF

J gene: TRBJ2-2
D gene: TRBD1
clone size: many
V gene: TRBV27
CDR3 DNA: TGTGCCAGCAGCCCCCAGGGGGCCCTTACCGGGGAGCTGTTTTTT
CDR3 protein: CASSPQGALTGELFF

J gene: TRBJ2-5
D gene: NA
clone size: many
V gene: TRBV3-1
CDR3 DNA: TGTGCCAGCAGCCAAACCCCCCAGCTGGGCTGGACCCAGTACTTC
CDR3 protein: CASSQTPQLGWTQYF

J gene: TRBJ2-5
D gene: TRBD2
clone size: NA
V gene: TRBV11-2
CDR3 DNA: TGTGCCAGCAGCCTGAAGAGGACTAGTAGTGAGACCCAGTACTTC
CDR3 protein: CASSLKRTSSETQYF

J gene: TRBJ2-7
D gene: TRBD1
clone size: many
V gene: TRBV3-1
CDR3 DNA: TGTGCCAGCAGCCAAGGGACAGGGGGCCCCTCCTACGAGCAGTACTTC
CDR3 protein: CASSQGTGGPSYEQYF

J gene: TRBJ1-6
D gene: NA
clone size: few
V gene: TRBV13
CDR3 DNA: TGTGCCAGCAGCTCCCCGGGTTCACCCCTCCACTTT
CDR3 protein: CASSSPGSPLHF

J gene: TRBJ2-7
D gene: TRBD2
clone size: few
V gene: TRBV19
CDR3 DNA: TGTGCCAGTAGTATTGCTAGCGGGGGTTTCTCCTACGAGCAGTACTTC
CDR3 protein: CASSIASGGFSYEQYF

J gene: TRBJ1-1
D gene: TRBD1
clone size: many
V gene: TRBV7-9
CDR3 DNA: TGTGCCAGCAGCGACCACCGACAGGGTTGGGGAGCTTTCTTT
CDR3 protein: CASSDHRQGWGAFF

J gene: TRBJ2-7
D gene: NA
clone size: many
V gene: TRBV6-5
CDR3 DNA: TGTGCCAGCAGTTACTCACCACAGGGCTACGAGCAGTACTTC
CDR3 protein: CASSYSPQGYEQYF

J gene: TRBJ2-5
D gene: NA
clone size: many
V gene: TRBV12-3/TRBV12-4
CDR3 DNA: TGTGCCAGCAGTTTCACCTGGCGACAAGAGACCCAGTACTTC
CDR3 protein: CASSFTWRQETQYF

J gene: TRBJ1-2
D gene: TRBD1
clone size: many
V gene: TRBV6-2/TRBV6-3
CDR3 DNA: TGTGCCAGCAGTATGGACAGGGGGCGCGGTGGCTACACCTTC
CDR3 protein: CASSMDRGRGGYTF

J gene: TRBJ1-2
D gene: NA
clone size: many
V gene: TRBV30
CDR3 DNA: TGTGCCTGGGGGACGGAAAACTATGGCTACACCTTC
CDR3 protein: CAWGTENYGYTF

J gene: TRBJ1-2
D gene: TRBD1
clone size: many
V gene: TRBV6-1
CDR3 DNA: TGTGCCACGGGGACAGAAGCATACTATGGCTACACCTTC
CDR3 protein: CATGTEAYYGYTF